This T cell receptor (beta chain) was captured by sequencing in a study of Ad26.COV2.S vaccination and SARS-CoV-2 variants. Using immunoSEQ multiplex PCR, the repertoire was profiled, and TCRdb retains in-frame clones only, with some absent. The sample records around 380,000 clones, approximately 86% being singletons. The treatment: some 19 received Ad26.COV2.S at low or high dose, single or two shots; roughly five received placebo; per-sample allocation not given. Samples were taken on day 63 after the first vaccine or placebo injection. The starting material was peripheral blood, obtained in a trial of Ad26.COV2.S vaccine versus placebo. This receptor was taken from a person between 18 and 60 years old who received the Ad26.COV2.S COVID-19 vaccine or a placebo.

The CDR3 nucleotides read TGTGCCAGCAGCTTCTTTGGGGATACGCAGTATTTT. Its protein product is CASSFFGDTQYF. The chain couples TRBV13 to TRBJ2-3; D unresolved. The CDR3 spans 12 residues. Germline CDR1 reads PRHDT; CDR2 reads FYEKMQ (reference sequence). Trimming pared 3 bases from V and 6 bases from J, leaving 7 bases between.